This T cell receptor beta chain derives from a study of identical twins. Every one of the donors was a healthy Caucasian. TCRdb called the 5' RACE reads again in MiXCR, with one record for every CDR3 protein. This table has about 530,000 distinct CDR3 sequences, about a fifth appearing once. The CDR3 totals 12 residues. Trimming removed 5 bases at V and 8 bases at J, with 11 bases between. Looked up from germline, CDR1 is SGHAT and CDR2 is FQNNGV. This same sample was also taken into another study, of yellow fever vaccine responses in identical twins.

This sequence originates from a woman younger than 30 in good health. The specimen sequenced was CD4+ T cells sorted from blood. The chain combines TRBV11-2 with TRBJ2-3; the D is unclear. The DNA for the CDR3 is TGTGCCAGCAGCACTCTTCTAGGTACGCAGTATTTT. Translation: CASSTLLGTQYF.